A single sample is the source of the 18 T cell receptor beta chains below, sequenced in a study of TIL therapy for anti-PD-1-resistant metastatic lung cancer. Time point meaning: pre-treatment sample, taken before nivolumab and TIL therapy. Most excised metastases sampled were pleural nodules or supraclavicular lymph nodes. The immunoSEQ assay was v3. Using immunoSEQ multiplex PCR, the repertoire was profiled, and TCRdb retains in-frame clones only, with some absent. This table has about 95,000 clones, about two thirds appearing once. The sample in question was tumor tissue, obtained at baseline. The receptors come from a person aged 25-85 years with non-small cell lung cancer.

This chain uses TRBV9 with TRBJ2-3, with D maybe TRBD2 (5 bases). V shed 1 base and J shed 5 bases, with 14 bases lying between them. There are 15 residues in the CDR3. CDR1 SGDLS and CDR2 YYNGEE come from the germline V gene. The CDR3 sequence: CASSVLAFLGDTQYF. The DNA of the CDR3 is TGTGCCAGCAGCGTATTAGCGTTCTTGGGAGATACGCAGTATTTT.

CDR3 region: CASSMQVMTDTQYF. CDR3 DNA: TGTGCCAGTAGTATGCAGGTTATGACAGATACGCAGTATTTT. The rearrangement links TRBV19 to TRBJ2-3; the D is unclear. The CDR3 has 14 amino acids. Germline assignment: CDR1 LNHDA and CDR2 SQIVND (reference sequence). V was trimmed by 3 bases and J by 3 bases, leaving 10 bases between them.

This clone was counted only a few times. This chain uses TRBV7-2 with TRBJ2-5, with TRBD2 identical over 9 bases. CDR3 length: 14 amino acids. V shed 5 bases, J shed 6 bases, and the junction held 7 bases outside the gene matches. CDR1 is SGHTA, CDR2 FQGNSA, per germline. The CDR3 loop is CASSPQRGVKTQYF. Here the CDR3 DNA reads TGTGCCAGCAGCCCCCAGCGGGGGGTTAAGACCCAGTACTTC. Using reference TRBV7-2 and TRBJ2-5 for the parts outside the CDR3, the full variable domain is GAGVSQSPSNKVTEKGKDVELRCDPISGHTALYWYRQSLGQGLEFLIYFQGNSAPDKSGLPSDRFSAERTGGSVSTLTIQRTQQEDSAVYLCASSPQRGVKTQYFGPGTRLLVL.

The V and J genes are TRBV18 and TRBJ2-1; 11 bases align to TRBD2. J lost 3 bases, V lost 2 bases, and 3 bases had no gene match. The CDR3 consists of 16 residues. Germline assignment: CDR1 KGHSH and CDR2 LQKENI. CDR3 protein: CASSPGGTSGYNEQFF. The CDR3 nucleotides are TGTGCCAGCTCACCAGGCGGGACTAGCGGCTACAATGAGCAGTTCTTC.

The J gene is TRBJ2-6, the V gene TRBV7-3, with TRBD2 matching over 12 bases. Germline-derived CDR1 and CDR2 are SGHTA and FQGTGA. There are 20 residues in the CDR3. Trimming removed 1 base from V and 0 bases from J; junction bases left unmatched: 7. CDR3 loop: CASSLRGTSGLSSGANVLTF. The CDR3 DNA is TGTGCCAGCAGCTTAAGGGGGACTAGCGGGTTATCCTCTGGGGCCAACGTCCTGACTTTC. The full variable domain, its missing parts supplied by reference TRBV7-3 and TRBJ2-6, is GAGVSQTPSNKVTEKGKYVELRCDPISGHTALYWYRQSLGQGPEFLIYFQGTGAADDSGLPNDRFFAVRPEGSVSTLKIQRTERGDSAVYLCASSLRGTSGLSSGANVLTFGAGSRLTVL.

The chain combines TRBV2 with TRBJ2-2, with 9 bases identical to TRBD1. Per germline, CDR1 SNHLY and CDR2 FYNNEI. The CDR3 length is 18 residues. V was pared by 5 bases and J by 4 bases, with 14 bases of the junction left unmatched. The CDR3 reads CASSLHPSGTGSTGELFF. CDR3 nucleotides: TGTGCCAGCAGTTTACATCCCTCCGGGACAGGGAGCACCGGGGAGCTGTTTTTT.

The chain uses TRBV28 and TRBJ1-1; D remains ambiguous. Germline assignment: CDR1 MDHEN and CDR2 SYDVKM. The CDR3 extends over 18 amino acids. Trimming cost V 5 bases and J 0 bases, with 22 bases left between them. Written as DNA, the CDR3 is TGTGCCAGCAGTCTCTCCCTACGGATGTCAAGGGTGAACACTGAAGCTTTCTTT. This encodes CASSLSLRMSRVNTEAFF.

The chain couples TRBV11-2 to TRBJ2-7; no firm D call. The CDR3 length is 14 residues. Germline V gene sequence: CDR1 SGHAT, CDR2 FQNNGV. Trimming took 1 base from V and 0 from J, leaving 7 bases between them. CDR3 sequence: CASSLVLVSYEQYF. As DNA, the CDR3 is TGTGCCAGCAGCTTAGTTCTGGTCTCCTACGAGCAGTACTTC.

This clone has a handful of counts. This chain connects TRBV11-2 to TRBJ2-2; TRBD2 matches 10 bases. This CDR3 contains 15 residues. Unmatched junction bases numbered 5, after V lost 3 bases and J lost 7 bases. Germline V gene sequence: CDR1 SGHAT, CDR2 FQNNGV. The CDR3 bases are TGTGCCAGCAGCTTGGCTAGCGGGGGTGGCGGGGAGCTGTTTTTT. Its translation is CASSLASGGGGELFF.

A few counts support this clone. The chain employs TRBV30 and TRBJ1-3; tentatively, D is TRBD1 (5 bases). V lost 0 bases and J lost 0, with 9 bases in between. CDR3 length: 15 amino acids. CDR1 and CDR2 (germline): GTSNPN, SVGIG (reference sequence). In DNA form, the CDR3 reads TGTGCCTGGAGTGTACAAAGGGGCTCTGGAAACACCATATATTTT. Its protein is CAWSVQRGSGNTIYF.

The chain joins TRBV29-1 to TRBJ2-5; D possibly matches TRBD1 or TRBD2 (6 bases each). Deletions cut 5 bases from V and 5 bases from J, with 18 bases between. This CDR3 is built from 14 residues. The germline V gene has CDR1 SQVTM and CDR2 ANQGSEA. The CDR3 DNA follows: TGCAGCGTTCGGGGCCACGGGGGCTGGGAGACCCAGTACTTC. Translating it yields CSVRGHGGWETQYF.

This clone was detected a few times. This chain connects TRBV2 to TRBJ2-3; tentatively, D is TRBD2 (7 bases). The CDR3 contains 13 residues. V was trimmed by 10 bases and J by 5 bases, leaving 16 bases between them. Per germline, CDR1 SNHLY and CDR2 FYNNEI. DNA of the CDR3: TGTGCCACCGAAGGGGGGGGAAGAGATACGCAGTATTTT. It codes for CATEGGGRDTQYF.

J is TRBJ1-2 and V is TRBV4-2; 8 bases are shared with TRBD1. Unmatched junction bases numbered 5, after V lost 4 bases and J lost 7 bases. CDR1 is LGHNA, CDR2 YNFKEQ, per germline. This CDR3 comprises 13 residues. The CDR3 sequence: CASSPDRGGGYTF. The CDR3 DNA follows: TGTGCCAGCAGCCCAGACAGGGGTGGTGGCTACACCTTC.

The chain carries TRBV6-5 and TRBJ1-5, with a weak D call TRBD1 (6 bases). The germline CDR1 and CDR2 sequences are MNHEY and SVGAGI. This CDR3 has 14 amino acids. The germline V and J ends were trimmed by 2 bases and 6 bases, with 11 bases remaining between them. CDR3 in amino acids: CASSYATGGQPQHF. The CDR3 DNA is TGTGCCAGCAGTTACGCGACAGGAGGTCAGCCCCAGCATTTT.

This sequence joins TRBV28 and TRBJ1-2, with TRBD1 as a possible D gene (5 bases). CDR3 length equals 14 residues. V lost 9 bases and J lost 0, with 14 bases in between. The germline CDR1 and CDR2 sequences are MDHEN and SYDVKM. For the CDR3, the DNA is TGTGCCAGTTTCACCTCGGGGGCTAACTATGGCTACACCTTC. This translates into CASFTSGANYGYTF.

The rearrangement joins TRBV12-3 or TRBV12-4 to TRBJ2-7, with D perhaps TRBD2 (5 bases). CDR3 length: 12 residues. V was cut by 5 bases and J by 6 bases, with 11 bases left in between. In DNA form, the CDR3 reads TGTGCCAGCAGTCCGGACTCGTCCGAGCAGTACTTC. Protein product: CASSPDSSEQYF.

This clone was seen a few times. The chain has TRBV5-4 and TRBJ1-1, with TRBD1 identical over 7 bases. The germline V gene has CDR1 SGHNT and CDR2 YYREEE (reference sequence). The CDR3 runs 15 residues. V trimming: 0 bases; J trimming: 1 base; junction bases outside the gene matches: 3. The chain's CDR3 is CASSLDEGANTEAFF. CDR3 bases: TGTGCCAGCAGCTTGGACGAGGGGGCGAACACTGAAGCTTTCTTT.

J is TRBJ1-3 and V is TRBV5-1; D is unresolved. The CDR3 contains 17 residues. V lost 0 bases, J lost 0 bases, and 13 bases lay in between. In germline, CDR1 is SGHRS, CDR2 YFSETQ. CDR3 amino acids: CASSLGSDLSSGNTIYF. Written as DNA, the CDR3 is TGCGCCAGCAGCTTGGGATCGGATTTAAGCTCTGGAAACACCATATATTTT.